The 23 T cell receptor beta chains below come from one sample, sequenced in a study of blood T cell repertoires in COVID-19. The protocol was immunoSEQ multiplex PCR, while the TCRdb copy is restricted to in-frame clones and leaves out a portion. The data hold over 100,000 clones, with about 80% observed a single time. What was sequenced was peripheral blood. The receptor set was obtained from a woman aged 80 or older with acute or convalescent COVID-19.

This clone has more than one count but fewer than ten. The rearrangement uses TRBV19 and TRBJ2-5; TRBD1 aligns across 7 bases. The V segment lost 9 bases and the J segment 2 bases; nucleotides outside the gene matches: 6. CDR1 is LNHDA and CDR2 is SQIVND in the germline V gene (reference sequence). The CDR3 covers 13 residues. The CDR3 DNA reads TGTGCCAGCGGGAACAGGGGACAAGAGACCCAGTACTTC. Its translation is CASGNRGQETQYF. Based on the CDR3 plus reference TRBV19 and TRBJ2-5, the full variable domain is DGGITQSPKYLFRKEGQNVTLSCEQNLNHDAMYWYRQDPGQGLRLIYYSQIVNDFQKGDIAEGYSVSREKKESFPLTVTSAQKNPTAFYLCASGNRGQETQYFGPGTRLLVL.

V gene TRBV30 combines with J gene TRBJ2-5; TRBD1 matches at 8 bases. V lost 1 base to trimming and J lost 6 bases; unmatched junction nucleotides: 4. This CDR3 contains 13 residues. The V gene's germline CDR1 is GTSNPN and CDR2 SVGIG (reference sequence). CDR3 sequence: CAWSAGQGKTQYF. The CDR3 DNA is TGTGCCTGGAGTGCCGGACAGGGAAAGACCCAGTACTTC. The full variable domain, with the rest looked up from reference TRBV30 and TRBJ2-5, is SQTIHQWPATLVQPVGSPLSLECTVEGTSNPNLYWYRQAAGRGLQLLFYSVGIGQISSEVPQNLSASRPQDRQFILSSKKLLLSDSGFYLCAWSAGQGKTQYFGPGTRLLVL.

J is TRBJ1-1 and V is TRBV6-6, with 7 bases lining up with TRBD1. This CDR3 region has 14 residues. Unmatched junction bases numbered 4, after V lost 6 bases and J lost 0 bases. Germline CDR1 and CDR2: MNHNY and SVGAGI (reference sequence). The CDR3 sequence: CASRAQGLNTEAFF. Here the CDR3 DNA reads TGTGCCAGCAGGGCACAGGGGTTGAACACTGAAGCTTTCTTT.

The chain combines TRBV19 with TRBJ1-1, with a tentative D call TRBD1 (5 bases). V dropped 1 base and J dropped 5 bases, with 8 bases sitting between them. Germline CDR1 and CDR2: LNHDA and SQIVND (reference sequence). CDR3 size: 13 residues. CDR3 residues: CASSIGQLTEAFF. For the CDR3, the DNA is TGTGCCAGTAGTATAGGACAGTTGACTGAAGCTTTCTTT.

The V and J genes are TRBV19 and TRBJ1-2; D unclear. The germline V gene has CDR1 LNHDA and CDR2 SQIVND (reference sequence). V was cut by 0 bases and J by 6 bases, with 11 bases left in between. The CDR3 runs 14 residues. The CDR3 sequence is CASSIDHSGNGYTF. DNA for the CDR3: TGTGCCAGTAGTATAGATCATTCGGGGAATGGCTACACCTTC.

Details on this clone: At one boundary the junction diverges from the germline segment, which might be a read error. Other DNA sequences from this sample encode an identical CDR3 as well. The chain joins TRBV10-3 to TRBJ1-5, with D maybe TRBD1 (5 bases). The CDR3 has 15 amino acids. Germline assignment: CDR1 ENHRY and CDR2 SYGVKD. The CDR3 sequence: CAISESLGAGSPQHF. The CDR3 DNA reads TGTGCCATCAGTGAGTCCCTCGGGGCGGGGTCGCCCCAACATTTT.

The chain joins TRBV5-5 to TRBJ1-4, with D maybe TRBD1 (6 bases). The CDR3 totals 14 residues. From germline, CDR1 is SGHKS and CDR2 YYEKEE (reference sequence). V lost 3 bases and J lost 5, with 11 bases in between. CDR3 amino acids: CASSSEGGNEKLFF. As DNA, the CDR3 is TGTGCCAGCAGCTCCGAAGGGGGAAATGAAAAACTGTTTTTT.

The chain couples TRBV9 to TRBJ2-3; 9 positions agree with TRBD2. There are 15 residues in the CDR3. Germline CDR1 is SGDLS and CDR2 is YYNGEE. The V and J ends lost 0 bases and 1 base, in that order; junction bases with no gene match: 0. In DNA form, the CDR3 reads TGTGCCAGCAGCGTAGGCGGGAGGGGCACAGATACGCAGTATTTT. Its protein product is CASSVGGRGTDTQYF. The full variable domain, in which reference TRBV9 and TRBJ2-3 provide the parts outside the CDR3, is DSGVTQTPKHLITATGQRVTLRCSPRSGDLSVYWYQQSLDQGLQFLIQYYNGEERAKGNILERFSAQQFPDLHSELNLSSLELGDSALYFCASSVGGRGTDTQYFGPGTRLTVL.

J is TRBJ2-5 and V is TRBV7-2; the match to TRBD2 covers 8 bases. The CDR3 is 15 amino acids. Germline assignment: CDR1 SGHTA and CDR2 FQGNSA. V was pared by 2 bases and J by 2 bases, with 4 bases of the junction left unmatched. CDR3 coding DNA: TGTGCCAGCAGCTTAAGCGGGAGTGGGCAAGAGACCCAGTACTTC. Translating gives CASSLSGSGQETQYF.

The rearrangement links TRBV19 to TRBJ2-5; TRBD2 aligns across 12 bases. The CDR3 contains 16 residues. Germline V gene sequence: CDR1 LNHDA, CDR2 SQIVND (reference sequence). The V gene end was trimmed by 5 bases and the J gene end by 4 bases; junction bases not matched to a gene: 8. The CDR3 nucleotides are TGTGCCAGTAGTCTCCGACTAGCGGGAGTCTCAGAGACCCAGTACTTC. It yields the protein CASSLRLAGVSETQYF. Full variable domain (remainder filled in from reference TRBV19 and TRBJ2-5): DGGITQSPKYLFRKEGQNVTLSCEQNLNHDAMYWYRQDPGQGLRLIYYSQIVNDFQKGDIAEGYSVSREKKESFPLTVTSAQKNPTAFYLCASSLRLAGVSETQYFGPGTRLLVL.

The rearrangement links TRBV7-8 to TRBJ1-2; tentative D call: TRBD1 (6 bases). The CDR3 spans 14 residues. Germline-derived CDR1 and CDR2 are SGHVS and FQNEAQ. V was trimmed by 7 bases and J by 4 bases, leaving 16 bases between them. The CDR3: CASNPTGEPYGYTF. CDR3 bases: TGTGCCAGCAACCCGACAGGAGAACCCTATGGCTACACCTTC.

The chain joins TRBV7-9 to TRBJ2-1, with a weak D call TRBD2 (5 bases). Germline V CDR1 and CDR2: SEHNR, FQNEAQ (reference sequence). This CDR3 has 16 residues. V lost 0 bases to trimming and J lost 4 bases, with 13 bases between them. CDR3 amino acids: CASSLASLAEYNEQFF. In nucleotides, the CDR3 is TGTGCCAGCAGCTTAGCCTCCCTAGCTGAGTACAATGAGCAGTTCTTC.

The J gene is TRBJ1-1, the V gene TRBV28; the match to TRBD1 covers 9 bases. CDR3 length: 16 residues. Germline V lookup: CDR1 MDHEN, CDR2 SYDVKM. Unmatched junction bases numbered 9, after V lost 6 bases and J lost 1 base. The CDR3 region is CASSITGGYRNTEAFF. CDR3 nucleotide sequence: TGTGCCAGCAGCATCACAGGGGGCTATAGGAACACTGAAGCTTTCTTT.

DNA of the CDR3: TGTGCCAGCAGTGACGCCCAGCGGAGCTCCTACGAGCAGTACTTC. This sequence encodes CASSDAQRSSYEQYF. The chain carries TRBV25-1 and TRBJ2-7, with D tentatively TRBD2 (5 bases). This CDR3 spans 15 amino acids. The germline V gene encodes CDR1 MGHDK and CDR2 SYGVNS. Trimming took 3 bases from V and 0 from J, leaving 12 bases between them.

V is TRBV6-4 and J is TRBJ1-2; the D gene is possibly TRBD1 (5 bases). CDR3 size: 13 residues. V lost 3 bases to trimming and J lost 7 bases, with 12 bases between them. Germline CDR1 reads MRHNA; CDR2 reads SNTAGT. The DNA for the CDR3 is TGTGCCAGCAGTGAAGAGGGGAGGGGTGGCTACACCTTC. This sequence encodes CASSEEGRGGYTF.

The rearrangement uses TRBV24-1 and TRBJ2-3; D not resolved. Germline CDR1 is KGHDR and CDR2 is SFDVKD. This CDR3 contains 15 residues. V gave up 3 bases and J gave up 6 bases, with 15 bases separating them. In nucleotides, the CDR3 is TGTGCCACCAGTGATAGGAGCGTACCGACGGATACGCAGTATTTT. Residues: CATSDRSVPTDTQYF.

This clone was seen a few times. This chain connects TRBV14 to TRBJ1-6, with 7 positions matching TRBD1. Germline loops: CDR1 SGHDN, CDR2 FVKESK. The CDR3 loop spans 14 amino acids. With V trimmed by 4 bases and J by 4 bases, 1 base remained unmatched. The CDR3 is CASSRGQYNSPLHF. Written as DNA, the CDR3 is TGTGCCAGCAGCCGGGGACAGTATAATTCACCCCTCCACTTT.

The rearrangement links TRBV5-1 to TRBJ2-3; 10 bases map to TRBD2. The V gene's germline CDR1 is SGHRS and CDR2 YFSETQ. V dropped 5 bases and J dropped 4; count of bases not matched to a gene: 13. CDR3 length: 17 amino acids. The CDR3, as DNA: TGCGCCAGCAGTCGGGGTCTAGCGGGAGTAGGGCCAGATACGCAGTATTTT. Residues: CASSRGLAGVGPDTQYF.

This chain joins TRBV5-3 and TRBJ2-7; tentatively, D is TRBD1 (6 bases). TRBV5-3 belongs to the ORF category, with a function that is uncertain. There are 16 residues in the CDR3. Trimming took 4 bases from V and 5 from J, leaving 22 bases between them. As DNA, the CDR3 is TGTGCCAGAAGCCCAAAATACGGACAGAACCTGGACGAGCAGTACTTC. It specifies CARSPKYGQNLDEQYF.

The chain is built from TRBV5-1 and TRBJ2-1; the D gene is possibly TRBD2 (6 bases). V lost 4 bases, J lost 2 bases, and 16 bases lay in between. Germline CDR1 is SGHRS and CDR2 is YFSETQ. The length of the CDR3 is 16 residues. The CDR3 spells CASSPRGSGPYNEQFF. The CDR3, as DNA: TGCGCCAGCAGCCCCCGGGGTAGCGGACCCTACAATGAGCAGTTCTTC. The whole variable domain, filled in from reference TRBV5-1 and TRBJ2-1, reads KAGVTQTPRYLIKTRGQQVTLSCSPISGHRSVSWYQQTPGQGLQFLFEYFSETQRNKGNFPGRFSGRQFSNSRSEMNVSTLELGDSALYLCASSPRGSGPYNEQFFGPGTRLTVL.

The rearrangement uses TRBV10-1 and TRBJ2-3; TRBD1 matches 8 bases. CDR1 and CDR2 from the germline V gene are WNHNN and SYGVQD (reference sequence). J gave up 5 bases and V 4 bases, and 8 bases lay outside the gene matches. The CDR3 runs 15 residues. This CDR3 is CASSVGQAAGDTQYF. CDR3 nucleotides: TGCGCCAGCAGTGTGGGACAGGCGGCAGGAGATACGCAGTATTTT.

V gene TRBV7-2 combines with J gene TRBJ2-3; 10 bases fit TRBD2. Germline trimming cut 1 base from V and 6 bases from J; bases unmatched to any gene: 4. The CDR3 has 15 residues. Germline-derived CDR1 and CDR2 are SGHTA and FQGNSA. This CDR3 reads CASSLGASGGDTQYF. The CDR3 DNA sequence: TGTGCCAGCAGCTTAGGTGCTAGCGGGGGTGATACGCAGTATTTT.

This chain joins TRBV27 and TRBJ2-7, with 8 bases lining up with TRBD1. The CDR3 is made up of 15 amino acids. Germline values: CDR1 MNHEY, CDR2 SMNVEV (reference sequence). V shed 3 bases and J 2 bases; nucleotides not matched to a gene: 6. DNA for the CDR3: TGTGCCAGCAGTTTTCGACAGGGGCTCACCTACGAGCAGTACTTC. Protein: CASSFRQGLTYEQYF.